This T cell receptor (beta chain) was identified in a study of liver allograft versus peripheral blood T cells. Study-level background: Comparisons were made between T cell receptor repertoires found in transplanted livers and those circulating in recipients' peripheral blood.

CDR3 length: 12 residues. Trimming removed 8 bases from V and 6 bases from J, with 16 bases in between. Germline CDR1 is GTSNPN and CDR2 is SVGIG (reference sequence). One entry per CDR3 protein results from TCRdb running MiXCR on the reads. The sample lists about 6,500 distinct CDR3 sequences; 15% to 20% were seen once. Findings and caveats of the study: The authors reported that T cell receptor repertoires inside liver allografts differed from those in peripheral blood.

At least ten counts were recorded for this clonotype. The target antigen is unknown. The genes are TRBV30 and TRBJ1-2, with a weak D call TRBD1 (6 bases). This receptor was identified in a human patient who had a liver transplant. Among the T cells, some may be from the graft donor. The CDR3 loop is CALLSRGNGYTF. The CDR3 nucleotides read TGTGCCCTGCTGAGCAGGGGAAATGGCTACACCTTC.